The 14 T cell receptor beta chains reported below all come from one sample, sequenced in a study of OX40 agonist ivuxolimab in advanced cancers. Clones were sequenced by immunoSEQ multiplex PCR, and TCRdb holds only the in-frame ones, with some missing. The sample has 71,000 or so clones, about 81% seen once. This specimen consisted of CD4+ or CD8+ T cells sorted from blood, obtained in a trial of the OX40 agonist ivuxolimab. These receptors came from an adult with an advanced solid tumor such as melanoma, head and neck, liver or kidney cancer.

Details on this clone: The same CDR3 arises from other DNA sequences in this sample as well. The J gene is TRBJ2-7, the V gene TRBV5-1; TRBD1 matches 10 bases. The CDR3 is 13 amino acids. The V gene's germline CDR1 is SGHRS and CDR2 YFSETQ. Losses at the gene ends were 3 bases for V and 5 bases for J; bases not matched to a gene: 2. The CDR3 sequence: CASSSGTGDEQYF. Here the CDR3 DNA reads TGCGCCAGCAGCTCCGGGACAGGGGACGAGCAGTACTTC.

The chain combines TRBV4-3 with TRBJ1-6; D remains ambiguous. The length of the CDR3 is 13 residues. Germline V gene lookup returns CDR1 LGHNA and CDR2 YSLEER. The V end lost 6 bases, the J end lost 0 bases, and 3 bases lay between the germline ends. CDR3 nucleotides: TGCGCCAGCAGACGCTCCTATAATTCACCCCTCCACTTT. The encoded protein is CASRRSYNSPLHF.

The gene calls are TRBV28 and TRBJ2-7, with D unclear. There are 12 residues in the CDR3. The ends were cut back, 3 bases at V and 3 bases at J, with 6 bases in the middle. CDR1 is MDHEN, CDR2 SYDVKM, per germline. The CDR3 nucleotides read TGTGCCAGCAGTTTGCAGAACTACGAGCAGTACTTC. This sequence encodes CASSLQNYEQYF.

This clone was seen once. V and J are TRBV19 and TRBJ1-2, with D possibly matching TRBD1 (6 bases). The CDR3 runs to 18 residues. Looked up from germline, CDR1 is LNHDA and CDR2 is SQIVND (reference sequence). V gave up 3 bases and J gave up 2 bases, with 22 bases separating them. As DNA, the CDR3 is TGTGCCAGTAGTATTGGTTGGACAGTTCCTATCAGCAACTATGGCTACACCTTC. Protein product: CASSIGWTVPISNYGYTF.

The CDR3 sequence: CAWHQLTSSNTGELFF. The CDR3 DNA is TGTGCCTGGCACCAGCTGACTAGCTCGAACACCGGGGAGCTGTTTTTT. The genes are TRBV30 and TRBJ2-2; 7 nucleotides agree with TRBD2. V was clipped by 5 bases and J by 0 bases; unmatched bases: 9. The CDR3 contains 16 residues. CDR1 GTSNPN and CDR2 SVGIG come from the germline V gene (reference sequence).

The CDR3 nucleotides are TGTGCCAGTGGTCCTAGCTCGGTCCATGAGCAGTTCTTC. It translates to CASGPSSVHEQFF. The chain recombines TRBV19 with TRBJ2-1, with TRBD2 as a possible D gene (5 bases). The germline V gene encodes CDR1 LNHDA and CDR2 SQIVND (reference sequence). This CDR3 has 13 amino acids. Trimming pared 8 bases from V and 8 bases from J, leaving 16 bases between.

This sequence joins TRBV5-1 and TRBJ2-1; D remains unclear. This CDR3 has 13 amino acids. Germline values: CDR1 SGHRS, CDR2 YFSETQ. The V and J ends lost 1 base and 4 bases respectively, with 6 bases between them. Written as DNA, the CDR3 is TGCGCCAGCAGCTTGCAACAGTACAATGAGCAGTTCTTC. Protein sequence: CASSLQQYNEQFF.

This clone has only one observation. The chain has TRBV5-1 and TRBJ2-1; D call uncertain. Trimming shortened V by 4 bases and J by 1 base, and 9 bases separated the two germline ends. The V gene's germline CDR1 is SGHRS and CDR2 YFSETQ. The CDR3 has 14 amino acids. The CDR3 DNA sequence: TGCGCCAGCAGCCTGGGCCTATCCTACAATGAGCAGTTCTTC. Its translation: CASSLGLSYNEQFF.

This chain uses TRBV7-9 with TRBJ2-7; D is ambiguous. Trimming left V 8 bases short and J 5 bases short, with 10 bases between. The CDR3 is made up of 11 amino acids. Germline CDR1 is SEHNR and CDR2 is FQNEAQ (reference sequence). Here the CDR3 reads CASSPDHEQYF. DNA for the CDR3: TGTGCCAGCTCTCCAGACCACGAGCAGTACTTC.

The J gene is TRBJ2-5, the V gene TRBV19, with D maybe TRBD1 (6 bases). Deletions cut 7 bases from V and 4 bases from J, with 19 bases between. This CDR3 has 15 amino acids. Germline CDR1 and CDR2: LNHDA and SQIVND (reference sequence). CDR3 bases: TGTGCCAGTAAGGCTTTTTTGGGGGCGGGAGAGACCCAGTACTTC. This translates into CASKAFLGAGETQYF.

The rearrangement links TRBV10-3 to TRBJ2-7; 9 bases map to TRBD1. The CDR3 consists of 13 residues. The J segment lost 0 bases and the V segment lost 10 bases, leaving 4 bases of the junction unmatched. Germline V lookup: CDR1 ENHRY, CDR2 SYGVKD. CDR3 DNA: TGTGCCACACAGGGGGCCTTCTCCTACGAGCAGTACTTC. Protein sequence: CATQGAFSYEQYF.

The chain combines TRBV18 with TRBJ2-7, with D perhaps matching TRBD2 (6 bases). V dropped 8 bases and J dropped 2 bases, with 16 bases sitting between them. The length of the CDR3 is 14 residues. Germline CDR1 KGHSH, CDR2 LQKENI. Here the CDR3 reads CASRLSGGAYEQYF. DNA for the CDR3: TGTGCCAGCCGACTCAGTGGAGGGGCCTACGAGCAGTACTTC.

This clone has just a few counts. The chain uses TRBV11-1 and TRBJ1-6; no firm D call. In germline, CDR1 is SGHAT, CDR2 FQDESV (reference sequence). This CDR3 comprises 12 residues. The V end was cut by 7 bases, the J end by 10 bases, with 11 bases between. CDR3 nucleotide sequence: TGTGCCAGCAAGGCAGAGAGCTCACCCCTCCACTTT. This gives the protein CASKAESSPLHF.

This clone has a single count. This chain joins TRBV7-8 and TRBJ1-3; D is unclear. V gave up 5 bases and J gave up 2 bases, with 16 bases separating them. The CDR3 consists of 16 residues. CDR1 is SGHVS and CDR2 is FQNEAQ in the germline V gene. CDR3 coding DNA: TGTGCCAGCAGCACTAGAGTCGGGAGCACTGGAAACACCATATATTTT. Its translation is CASSTRVGSTGNTIYF.